This paragraph reports one T cell receptor (beta chain). Its specificity is not known. All patients were mismatch repair deficient, assessed by either PCR or immunohistochemistry. TCRs were sequenced from a few patients responding to pembrolizumab. This entry belongs to a study of PD-1 blockade in mismatch repair-deficient tumors. Overall study results and limits: Tumor-resident clones, often undetectable pretreatment in blood, expanded then contracted after pembrolizumab.

This CDR3 is 12 amino acids long. Trimming took 6 bases from V and 2 from J, leaving 7 bases between them. From germline, CDR1 is MGHDK and CDR2 SYGVNS. Libraries were prepared by immunoSEQ multiplex PCR; TCRdb keeps only in-frame clonotypes and omits some of them. The table includes under 150,000 clones, around nine tenths detected once. The sequence was obtained from an adult with mismatch repair-deficient cancer. The sequencing used peripheral blood, collected roughly 67 weeks after starting pembrolizumab. The genes are TRBV25-1 and TRBJ1-1; D is ambiguous. CDR3 sequence (DNA): TGTGCCAGCAGCGACTTTAACACTGAAGCTTTCTTT. Amino acids: CASSDFNTEAFF.